What follows are 12 T cell receptor beta chains derived from one specimen sequenced in a study of human T cells and chemical hapten exposure. The time point is: patch test 3, about 24 weeks after DPC sensitization. Indicated treatment: therapeutic diphenylcyclopropenone sensitization with weekly scalp DPC. TCRdb reanalysed the RACE reads using MiXCR and keeps one entry per CDR3 protein. The sample has 150,000 to 200,000 distinct CDR3 sequences, about 25% seen once. Here the sequenced sample was whole blood, taken in connection with sensitization to the hapten diphenylcyclopropenone (DPC). These receptors all stem from a middle-aged woman with alopecia areata. Some clones in this sample may be carry-over from other donors' samples.

This clonotype occurred many times. CDR3 DNA: TGTGCCAGCAGCACAGGGGGCCGGGAGACCCAGTACTTC. Translated: CASSTGGRETQYF. This chain links TRBV25-1 with TRBJ2-5, with 9 bases aligning to TRBD1. Germline V gene data show CDR1 as MGHDK and CDR2 as SYGVNS. The J segment lost 5 bases and the V segment lost 6 bases, leaving 4 bases of the junction unmatched. The CDR3 loop spans 13 amino acids.

This clonotype was counted a few times. The chain employs TRBV7-2 and TRBJ2-1; weak D call: TRBD1 (6 bases). V dropped 5 bases and J dropped 11 bases, with 16 bases sitting between them. This CDR3 comprises 13 residues. Per the germline V gene, CDR1 is SGHTA and CDR2 is FQGNSA. The CDR3: CASSPIDGQKQFF. CDR3 DNA: TGTGCCAGCAGCCCCATCGACGGACAGAAGCAGTTCTTC. The variable domain in full, with the rest retrieved from reference TRBV7-2 and TRBJ2-1, is GAGVSQSPSNKVTEKGKDVELRCDPISGHTALYWYRQSLGQGLEFLIYFQGNSAPDKSGLPSDRFSAERTGGSVSTLTIQRTQQEDSAVYLCASSPIDGQKQFFGPGTRLTVL.

V gene TRBV24-1 combines with J gene TRBJ2-1; D is undetermined. The ends were cut back, 7 bases at V and 5 bases at J, with 5 bases in the middle. This CDR3 has 11 amino acids. Germline-derived CDR1 and CDR2 are KGHDR and SFDVKD. CDR3 sequence: CATRDNNEQFF. Here the CDR3 DNA reads TGTGCCACCAGAGACAACAATGAGCAGTTCTTC.

As concerns this clonotype: A much larger clonotype is one base distant, so this may be a read error. The chain uses TRBV7-8 and TRBJ2-6; D is undetermined. Germline CDR1 reads SGHVS; CDR2 reads FQNEAQ. The CDR3 loop spans 15 amino acids. V dropped 1 base and J dropped 2 bases, with 6 bases sitting between them. The CDR3, as DNA: TGTGCCAGCAGCTTAGGAGCCACTGGGGCCAACGTCCTGACTTTC. Residues: CASSLGATGANVLTF.

The rearrangement links TRBV7-2 to TRBJ2-7, with unresolved D. This CDR3 region has 16 residues. Per the germline V gene, CDR1 is SGHTA and CDR2 is FQGNSA. Trimming took off 3 bases at V and 1 base at J, with 16 bases between the two ends. The CDR3 sequence is CASSFSSARRSYEQYF. Written as DNA, the CDR3 is TGTGCCAGCAGCTTTAGCTCGGCCCGGAGATCCTACGAGCAGTACTTC. The variable domain in full, with the rest retrieved from reference TRBV7-2 and TRBJ2-7, is GAGVSQSPSNKVTEKGKDVELRCDPISGHTALYWYRQSLGQGLEFLIYFQGNSAPDKSGLPSDRFSAERTGGSVSTLTIQRTQQEDSAVYLCASSFSSARRSYEQYFGPGTRLTVT.

The chain joins TRBV25-1 to TRBJ1-1, with 8 bases that match TRBD1. The germline CDR1 and CDR2 sequences are MGHDK and SYGVNS. V shed 2 bases, J shed 3 bases, and the junction held 5 bases outside the gene matches. CDR3 length equals 15 residues. The CDR3 reads CASSENRGRDTEAFF. The CDR3 nucleotides are TGTGCCAGCAGTGAAAACAGGGGGAGGGACACTGAAGCTTTCTTT. Using reference TRBV25-1 and TRBJ1-1 for the parts outside the CDR3, the full variable domain is EADIYQTPRYLVIGTGKKITLECSQTMGHDKMYWYQQDPGMELHLIHYSYGVNSTEKGDLSSESTVSRIRTEHFPLTLESARPSHTSQYLCASSENRGRDTEAFFGQGTRLTVV.

This clonotype was observed a few times. The chain is built from TRBV7-2 and TRBJ1-2; D might be TRBD1 (6 bases). The CDR3 runs to 15 residues. The germline V and J ends were trimmed by 2 bases and 3 bases, with 13 bases remaining between them. CDR1 and CDR2 from the germline V gene are SGHTA and FQGNSA. The CDR3 coding sequence is TGTGCCAGCAGCTTAAGGGCAGGGGAGGACTATGGCTACACCTTC. As protein: CASSLRAGEDYGYTF.

There are many counts of this clonotype. This chain uses TRBV27 with TRBJ1-1, with D uncertain. Germline CDR1 MNHEY, CDR2 SMNVEV (reference sequence). The length of the CDR3 is 12 residues. V was cut by 7 bases and J by 3 bases, with 9 bases left in between. The CDR3 region has the DNA TGTGCCAGCAAAACGGCGGACACTGAAGCTTTCTTT. This gives the protein CASKTADTEAFF.

This clonotype came up a few times. The rearrangement joins TRBV29-1 to TRBJ2-6; D gene ambiguous. CDR1 and CDR2 (germline): SQVTM, ANQGSEA. The CDR3 covers 11 residues. The CDR3 coding sequence is TGCTCTATGCCTATCGCCAACGTCCTGACTTTC. It yields the protein CSMPIANVLTF.

In this sample, this clonotype turned up a few times. J is TRBJ2-1 and V is TRBV28; 10 nucleotides line up with TRBD2. Germline values: CDR1 MDHEN, CDR2 SYDVKM. The CDR3 spans 16 residues. Germline trimming cut 5 bases from V and 2 bases from J; bases unmatched to any gene: 6. This chain's CDR3 is CASSPSGTSAYNEQFF. CDR3 coding DNA: TGTGCCAGCAGTCCATCCGGGACTAGCGCCTACAATGAGCAGTTCTTC. The full variable domain, rest sourced from reference TRBV28 and TRBJ2-1, is DVKVTQSSRYLVKRTGEKVFLECVQDMDHENMFWYRQDPGLGLRLIYFSYDVKMKEKGDIPEGYSVSREKKERFSLILESASTNQTSMYLCASSPSGTSAYNEQFFGPGTRLTVL.

The genes are TRBV5-1 and TRBJ1-2; the D is unclear. The CDR3 loop spans 14 amino acids. Germline CDR1 is SGHRS and CDR2 is YFSETQ. V was trimmed by 1 base and J by 0 bases, leaving 7 bases between them. Written as DNA, the CDR3 is TGCGCCAGCAGCTTGCACGGGGCTAACTATGGCTACACCTTC. Its protein product is CASSLHGANYGYTF.

The V call is TRBV11-3, the J call TRBJ2-5; D is perhaps TRBD1 or TRBD2 (5 bases each). V gave up 5 bases and J gave up 2 bases, with 15 bases separating them. The germline CDR1 and CDR2 sequences are SGHNT and YENEEA. This CDR3 spans 15 amino acids. CDR3 nucleotide sequence: TGTGCCAGCAGCAGATCAGGGACCCCACAAGAGACCCAGTACTTC. It encodes CASSRSGTPQETQYF.